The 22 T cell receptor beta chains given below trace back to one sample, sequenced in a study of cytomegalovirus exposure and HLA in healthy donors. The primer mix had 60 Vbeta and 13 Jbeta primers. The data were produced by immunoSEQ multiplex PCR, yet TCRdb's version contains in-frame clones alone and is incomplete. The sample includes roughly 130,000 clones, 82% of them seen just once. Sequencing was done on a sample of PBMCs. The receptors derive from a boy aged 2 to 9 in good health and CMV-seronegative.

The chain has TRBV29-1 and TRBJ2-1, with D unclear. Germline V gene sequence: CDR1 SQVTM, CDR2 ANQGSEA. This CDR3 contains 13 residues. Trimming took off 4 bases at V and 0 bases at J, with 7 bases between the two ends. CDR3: CSVVLNSYNEQFF. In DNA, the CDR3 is TGCAGCGTTGTCCTTAACTCCTACAATGAGCAGTTCTTC.

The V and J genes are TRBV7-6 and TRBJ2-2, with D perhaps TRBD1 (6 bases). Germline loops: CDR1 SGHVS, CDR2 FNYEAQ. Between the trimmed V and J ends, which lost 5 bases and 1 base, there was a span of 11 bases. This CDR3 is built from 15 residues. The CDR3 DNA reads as TGTGCCAGCAGCCCGGACAGTATGAACACCGGGGAGCTGTTTTTT. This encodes CASSPDSMNTGELFF. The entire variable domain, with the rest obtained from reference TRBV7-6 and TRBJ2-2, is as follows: GAGVSQSPRYKVTKRGQDVALRCDPISGHVSLYWYRQALGQGPEFLTYFNYEAQQDKSGLPNDRFSAERPEGSISTLTIQRTEQRDSAMYRCASSPDSMNTGELFFGEGSRLTVL.

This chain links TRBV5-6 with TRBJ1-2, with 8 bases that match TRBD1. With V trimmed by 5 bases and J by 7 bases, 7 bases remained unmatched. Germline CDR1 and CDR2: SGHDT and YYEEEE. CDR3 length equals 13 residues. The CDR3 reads CASSFGTGGGYTF. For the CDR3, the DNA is TGTGCCAGCAGTTTCGGGACAGGTGGTGGCTACACCTTC.

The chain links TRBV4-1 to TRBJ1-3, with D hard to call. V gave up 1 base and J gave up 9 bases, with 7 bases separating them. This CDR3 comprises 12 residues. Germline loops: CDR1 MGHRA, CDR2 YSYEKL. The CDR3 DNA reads TGCGCCAGCAGCCAAGTTAGGAGCACCATATATTTT. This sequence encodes CASSQVRSTIYF.

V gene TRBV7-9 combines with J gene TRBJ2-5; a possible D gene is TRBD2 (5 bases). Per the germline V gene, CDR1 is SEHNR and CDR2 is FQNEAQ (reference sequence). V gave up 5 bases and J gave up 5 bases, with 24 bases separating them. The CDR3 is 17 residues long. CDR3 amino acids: CASSPLRGSSFTETQYF. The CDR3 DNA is TGTGCCAGCAGCCCACTAAGAGGGTCTAGTTTTACTGAGACCCAGTACTTC.

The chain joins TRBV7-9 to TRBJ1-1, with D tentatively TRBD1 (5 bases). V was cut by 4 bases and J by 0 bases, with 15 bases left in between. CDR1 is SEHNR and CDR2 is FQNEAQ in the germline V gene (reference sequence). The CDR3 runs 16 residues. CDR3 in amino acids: CASSYSRQLMNTEAFF. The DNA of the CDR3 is TGTGCCAGCAGCTATTCCCGACAGCTCATGAACACTGAAGCTTTCTTT.

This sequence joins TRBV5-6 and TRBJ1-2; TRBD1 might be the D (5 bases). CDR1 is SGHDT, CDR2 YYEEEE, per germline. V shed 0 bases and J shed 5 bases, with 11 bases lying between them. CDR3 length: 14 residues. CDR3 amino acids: CASSLAGNYYGYTF. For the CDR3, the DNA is TGTGCCAGCAGCTTGGCAGGGAATTATTATGGCTACACCTTC.

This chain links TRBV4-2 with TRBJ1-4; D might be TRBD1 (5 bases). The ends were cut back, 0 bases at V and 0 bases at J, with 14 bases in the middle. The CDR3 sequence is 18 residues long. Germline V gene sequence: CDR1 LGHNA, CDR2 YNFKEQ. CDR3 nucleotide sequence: TGTGCCAGCAGCCAAGATGTGGGGCTAGAACCAACTAATGAAAAACTGTTTTTT. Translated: CASSQDVGLEPTNEKLFF.

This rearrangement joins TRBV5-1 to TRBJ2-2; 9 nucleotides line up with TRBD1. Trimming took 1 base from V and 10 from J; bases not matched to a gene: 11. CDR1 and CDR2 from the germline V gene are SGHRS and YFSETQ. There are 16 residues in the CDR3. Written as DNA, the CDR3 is TGCGCCAGCAGCTTGTATTGGGGACAGGGCGAAGAGGAGCTGTTTTTT. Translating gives CASSLYWGQGEEELFF.

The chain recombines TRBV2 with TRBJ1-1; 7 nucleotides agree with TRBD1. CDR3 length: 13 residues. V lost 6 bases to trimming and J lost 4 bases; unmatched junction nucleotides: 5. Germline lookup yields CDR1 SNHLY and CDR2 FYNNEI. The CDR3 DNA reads TGTGCCAGCAGAGGGACAGTTAGCACTGAAGCTTTCTTT. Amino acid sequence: CASRGTVSTEAFF.

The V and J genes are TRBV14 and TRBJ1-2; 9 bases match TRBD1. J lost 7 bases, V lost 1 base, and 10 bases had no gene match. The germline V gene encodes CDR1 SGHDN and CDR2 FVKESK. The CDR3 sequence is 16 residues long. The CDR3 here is CASSQVAWTGDRGYTF. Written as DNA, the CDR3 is TGTGCCAGCAGCCAAGTAGCATGGACAGGGGATCGTGGCTACACCTTC.

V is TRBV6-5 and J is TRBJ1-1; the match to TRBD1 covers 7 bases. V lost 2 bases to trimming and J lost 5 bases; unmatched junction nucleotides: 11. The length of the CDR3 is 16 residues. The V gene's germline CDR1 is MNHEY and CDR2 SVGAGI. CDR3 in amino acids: CASSYLPRTGRTEAFF. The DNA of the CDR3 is TGTGCCAGCAGTTACCTACCCCGGACAGGTCGGACTGAAGCTTTCTTT.

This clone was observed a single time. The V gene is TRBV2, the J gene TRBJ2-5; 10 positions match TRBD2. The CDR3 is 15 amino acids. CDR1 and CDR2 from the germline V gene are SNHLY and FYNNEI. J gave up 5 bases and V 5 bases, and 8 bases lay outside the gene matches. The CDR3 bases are TGTGCCAGCAGTAGTCTAGCGGGAGTGGAGGAGACCCAGTACTTC. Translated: CASSSLAGVEETQYF.

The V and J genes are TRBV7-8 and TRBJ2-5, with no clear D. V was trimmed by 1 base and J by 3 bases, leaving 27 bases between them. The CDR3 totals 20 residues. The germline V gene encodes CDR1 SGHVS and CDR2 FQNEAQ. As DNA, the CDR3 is TGTGCCAGCAGCTTAGATTTTGAGGTCCTTACGTCTTTCGAGGAAGAGACCCAGTACTTC. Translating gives CASSLDFEVLTSFEEETQYF. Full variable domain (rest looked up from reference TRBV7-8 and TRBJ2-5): GAGVSQSPRYKVAKRGQDVALRCDPISGHVSLFWYQQALGQGPEFLTYFQNEAQLDKSGLPSDRFFAERPEGSVSTLKIQRTQQEDSAVYLCASSLDFEVLTSFEEETQYFGPGTRLLVL.

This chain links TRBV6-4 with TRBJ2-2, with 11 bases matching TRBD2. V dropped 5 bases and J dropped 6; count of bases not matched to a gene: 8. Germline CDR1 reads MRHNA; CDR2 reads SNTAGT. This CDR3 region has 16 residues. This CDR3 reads CASSTTSGAPPGELFF. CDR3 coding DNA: TGTGCCAGCAGTACGACTAGCGGGGCCCCACCCGGGGAGCTGTTTTTT.

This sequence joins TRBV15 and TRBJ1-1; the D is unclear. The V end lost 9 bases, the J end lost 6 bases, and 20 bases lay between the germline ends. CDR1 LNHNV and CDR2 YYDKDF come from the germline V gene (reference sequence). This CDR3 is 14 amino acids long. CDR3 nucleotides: TGTGCCACTTCCCCCCGGAGAGGCTACCCTGAAGCTTTCTTT. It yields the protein CATSPRRGYPEAFF.

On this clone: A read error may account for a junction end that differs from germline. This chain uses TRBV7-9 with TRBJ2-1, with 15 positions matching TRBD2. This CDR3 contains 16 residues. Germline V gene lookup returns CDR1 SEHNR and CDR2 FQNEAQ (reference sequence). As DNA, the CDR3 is TGTTCCAGCAGCTTAGGACTAGCGGGAGGGCCGGATGAGCAGTTCTTC. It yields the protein CSSSLGLAGGPDEQFF.

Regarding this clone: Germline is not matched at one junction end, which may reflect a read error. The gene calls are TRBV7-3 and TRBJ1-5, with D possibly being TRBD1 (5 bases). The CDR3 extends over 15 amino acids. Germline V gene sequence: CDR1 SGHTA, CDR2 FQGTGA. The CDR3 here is CTSSLDGGSNQPQHF. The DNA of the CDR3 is TGTACCAGCAGCTTAGATGGGGGGAGCAATCAGCCCCAGCATTTT. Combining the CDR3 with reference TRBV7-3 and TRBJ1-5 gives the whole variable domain GAGVSQTPSNKVTEKGKYVELRCDPISGHTALYWYRQSLGQGPEFLIYFQGTGAADDSGLPNDRFFAVRPEGSVSTLKIQRTERGDSAVYLCTSSLDGGSNQPQHFGDGTRLSIL.

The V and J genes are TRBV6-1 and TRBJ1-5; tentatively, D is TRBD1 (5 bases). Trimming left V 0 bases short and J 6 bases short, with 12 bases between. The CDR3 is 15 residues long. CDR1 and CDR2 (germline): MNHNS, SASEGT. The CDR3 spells CASSEAETGGQPQHF. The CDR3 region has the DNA TGTGCCAGCAGTGAAGCGGAGACCGGGGGTCAGCCCCAGCATTTT.

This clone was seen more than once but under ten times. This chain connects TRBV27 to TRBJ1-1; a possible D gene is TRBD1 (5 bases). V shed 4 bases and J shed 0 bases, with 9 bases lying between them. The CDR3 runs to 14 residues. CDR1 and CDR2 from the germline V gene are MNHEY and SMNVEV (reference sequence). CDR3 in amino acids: CASSWGDVNTEAFF. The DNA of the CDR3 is TGTGCCAGCAGTTGGGGCGACGTGAACACTGAAGCTTTCTTT.

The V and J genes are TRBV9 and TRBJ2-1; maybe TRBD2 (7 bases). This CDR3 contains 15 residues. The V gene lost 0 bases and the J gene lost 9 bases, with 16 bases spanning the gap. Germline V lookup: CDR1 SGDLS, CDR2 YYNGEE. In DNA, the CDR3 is TGTGCCAGCAGCGTAGAGGGGGGGGCCTCGGGTGAGCAGTTCTTC. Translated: CASSVEGGASGEQFF.

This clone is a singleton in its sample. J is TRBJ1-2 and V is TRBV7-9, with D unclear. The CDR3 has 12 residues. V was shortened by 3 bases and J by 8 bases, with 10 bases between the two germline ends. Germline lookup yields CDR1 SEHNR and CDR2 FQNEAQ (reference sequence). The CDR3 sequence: CASSFISGGYTF. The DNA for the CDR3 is TGTGCCAGCAGCTTTATCTCGGGAGGCTACACCTTC.